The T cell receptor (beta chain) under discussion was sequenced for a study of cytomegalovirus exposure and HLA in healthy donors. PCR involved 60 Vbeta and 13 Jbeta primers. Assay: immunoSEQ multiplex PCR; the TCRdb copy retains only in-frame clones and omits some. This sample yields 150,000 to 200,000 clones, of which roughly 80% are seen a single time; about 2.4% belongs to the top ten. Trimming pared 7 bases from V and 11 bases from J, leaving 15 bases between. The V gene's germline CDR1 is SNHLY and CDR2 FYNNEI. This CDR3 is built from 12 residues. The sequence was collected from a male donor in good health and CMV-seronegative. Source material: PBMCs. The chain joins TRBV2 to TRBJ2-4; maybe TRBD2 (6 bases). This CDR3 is CASNQDYSFQYF. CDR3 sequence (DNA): TGTGCCAGCAACCAGGACTACAGCTTTCAGTACTTC.